This T cell receptor (beta chain) is drawn from a study of shared clonotypes between healthy human individuals. There are many counts of this clone. The repertoire was sequenced with immunoSEQ multiplex PCR; TCRdb's copy has only in-frame clones and lacks some. This sample has 450,000 to 500,000 clones, with more than 75% found just once. The length of the CDR3 is 13 residues. Trimming removed 0 bases at V and 8 bases at J, with 13 bases between. Looked up from germline, CDR1 is SQVTM and CDR2 is ANQGSEA. The rearrangement links TRBV29-1 to TRBJ1-2; perhaps TRBD1 as D (5 bases). Specimen: PBMCs. The sequence was collected from a woman aged 40 to 50 in good health. Some clones in this sample may be carry-over from other donors' samples. The DNA for the CDR3 is TGCAGCGTTGAAGATGTGGGACCGGAGGGCTACACCTTC. Its protein is CSVEDVGPEGYTF.